The 6 T cell receptor beta chains listed next were all sequenced from one sample in a study of graft-versus-host responses after intestinal transplantation. Profiling relied on immunoSEQ multiplex PCR, and the TCRdb table lists in-frame clones only, not all of them. The data show about 94,000 clones, with over 75% seen just once and more than 0.4% held by the top ten. Antigen specificity for these receptors is unknown. Here the sequenced sample was unstimulated CD8+ T cells sorted from spleen or lymph node cells, taken before intestinal transplant. All receptors come from a human donor who received an intestinal transplant.

The V and J genes are TRBV2 and TRBJ1-1, with 12 bases lining up with TRBD1. CDR1 is SNHLY and CDR2 is FYNNEI in the germline V gene. J gave up 4 bases and V 10 bases, and 10 bases lay outside the gene matches. The CDR3 runs 15 residues. The CDR3 is CAIDSPGQGATEAFF. The CDR3 coding sequence is TGTGCCATCGACAGCCCGGGACAGGGGGCCACTGAAGCTTTCTTT. Together with reference TRBV2 and TRBJ1-1, the CDR3 gives the full variable domain: EPEVTQTPSHQVTQMGQEVILRCVPISNHLYFYWYRQILGQKVEFLVSFYNNEISEKSEIFDDQFSVERPDGSNFTLKIRSTKLEDSAMYFCAIDSPGQGATEAFFGQGTRLTVV.

V is TRBV9 and J is TRBJ1-1, with D perhaps matching TRBD1 (6 bases). Germline-derived CDR1 and CDR2 are SGDLS and YYNGEE. Trimming took 2 bases from V and 2 from J, leaving 10 bases between them. The CDR3 is 14 residues long. CDR3 sequence (DNA): TGTGCCAGCAGCGTGGGCAGGGGAAACACTGAAGCTTTCTTT. It translates to CASSVGRGNTEAFF.

The V call is TRBV19, the J call TRBJ2-1; D perhaps matches TRBD1 (5 bases). V lost 5 bases and J lost 4, with 15 bases in between. This CDR3 has 15 residues. CDR1 and CDR2 from the germline V gene are LNHDA and SQIVND (reference sequence). The DNA of the CDR3 is TGTGCCAGTAGTCATGACAGAGATACATACAATGAGCAGTTCTTC. This translates into CASSHDRDTYNEQFF.

V and J are TRBV4-1 and TRBJ1-2, with TRBD1 matching over 8 bases. With 5 bases clipped from V and 10 bases from J, the junction kept 6 bases outside the gene matches. Germline values: CDR1 MGHRA, CDR2 YSYEKL. The length of the CDR3 is 12 residues. The CDR3 is CASSGQGTPYTF. The CDR3, as DNA: TGCGCCAGCAGCGGACAGGGTACTCCCTACACCTTC.

This rearrangement joins TRBV6-5 to TRBJ1-1; 12 positions match TRBD1. The CDR3 covers 16 residues. With 2 bases clipped from V and 4 bases from J, the junction kept 5 bases outside the gene matches. Per the germline V gene, CDR1 is MNHEY and CDR2 is SVGAGI. The CDR3 DNA sequence: TGTGCCAGCAGTTACAAGGGACAGGGGGCTGGCACTGAAGCTTTCTTT. Translated: CASSYKGQGAGTEAFF.

This clone was seen more than once but under ten times. The chain employs TRBV5-6 and TRBJ1-6; no reliable D call. Trimming left V 0 bases short and J 11 bases short, with 9 bases between. CDR1 SGHDT and CDR2 YYEEEE come from the germline V gene. There are 13 residues in the CDR3. The CDR3 here is CASSLVDGPPLHF. CDR3 DNA sequence: TGTGCCAGCAGCTTGGTTGATGGGCCACCCCTCCACTTT.